The text below deals with one T cell receptor beta chain. Germline trimming cut 3 bases from V and 4 bases from J; bases unmatched to any gene: 6. CDR3 length: 14 amino acids. The germline CDR1 and CDR2 sequences are SGDLS and YYNGEE. The entry originates in a study of cytomegalovirus exposure and HLA in healthy donors. Generated by immunoSEQ multiplex PCR, the TCRdb table keeps only in-frame clones and is missing some. This sample has about 84,000 clones, with about nine tenths found just once. The donors were part of the 120-subject validation cohort, which stood apart from the roughly 730-subject first cohort.

The TCR sequence derives from a man younger than 40 in good health and CMV-seronegative. The chain recombines TRBV9 with TRBJ2-5; 7 positions match TRBD1. Sequencing used PBMCs. As DNA, the CDR3 is TGTGCCAGCAGCGCCGCAGGGGGAGCAGAGACCCAGTACTTC. Protein product: CASSAAGGAETQYF.